A selection of T cell receptor beta chains follows, all from one sample in a study of Ad26.COV2.S vaccination and SARS-CoV-2 variants. Clones were read by immunoSEQ multiplex PCR, and TCRdb kept only the in-frame ones, dropping some. The sample records 300,000 to 400,000 clones, 85% being singletons. Sequencing was performed on peripheral blood, taken in a trial of Ad26.COV2.S vaccine versus placebo. These receptors originate from a person between 18 and 65 years old who received the Ad26.COV2.S COVID-19 vaccine or a placebo. Both conserved end residues are part of each CDR3. Size tells how often a clone was seen (once, few, many) or the class of an expanded clone, and some rows leave it out.

V gene,clone size,J gene,CDR3 protein
TRBV29-1,once,TRBJ2-4,CSVEADQGNIQYF
TRBV7-2,few,TRBJ2-2,CASSPVEIAGELFF
TRBV5-1,many,TRBJ1-6,CASSLSWTGANSPLHF
TRBV7-2,-,TRBJ2-1,CASSSDTSGNIKGNEQFF
TRBV10-3,-,TRBJ2-1,CAISETEDNEQFF
TRBV10-3,-,TRBJ2-3,CAISQSGDSTDTQYF
TRBV6-2/TRBV6-3,-,TRBJ1-2,CASSPPSGSYGYTF
TRBV30,-,TRBJ1-1,CAWMDRELAFF
TRBV14,few,TRBJ2-7,CASSQGLAGAYEQYF
TRBV4-3,-,TRBJ1-4,CASSQGDAVIGTTNEKLFF
TRBV7-2,-,TRBJ1-1,CASSLRAGDTEAFF
TRBV9,-,TRBJ1-6,CASSAGQGDSPLHF
TRBV9,-,TRBJ1-4,CASSTPGPTNEKLFF
TRBV4-3,-,TRBJ2-2,CASSPDRNTGELFF
TRBV3-1/TRBV3-2,-,TRBJ2-3,CASSVAGSTDTQYF
TRBV6-2/TRBV6-3,once,TRBJ2-1,CASSQPGQGPNEQFF
TRBV30,-,TRBJ1-4,CAWSVSGGGAYEKLFF
TRBV7-9,-,TRBJ2-1,CATKSGTSGYNEQFF
TRBV30,-,TRBJ2-7,CAWSPRLGMGRYEQYF
TRBV10-1,few,TRBJ2-1,CASSESPGLRANEQFF
TRBV30,once,TRBJ2-1,CACHGGPTVYNEQFF
TRBV5-1,-,TRBJ2-3,CASSDQGAGLGTDTQYF
TRBV28,-,TRBJ1-4,CASSFLGAKSGEKLFF
TRBV30,once,TRBJ1-6,CAWSKHAKGLLVSSYNSPLHF
TRBV11-2,-,TRBJ1-6,CASSLVNNSPLHF
TRBV3-1/TRBV3-2,few,TRBJ2-7,CASSRSSYEQYF
TRBV6-1,-,TRBJ2-7,CASSETHVRYF
TRBV7-5,-,TRBJ1-2,CARSRGSGENFNYGYTF
TRBV12-5,-,TRBJ2-1,CASGLVPGPYNEQFF
TRBV24-1,-,TRBJ2-2,CATSERPGRKKETGELFF
TRBV11-3,-,TRBJ2-7,CASSRTDSYEQYF
TRBV30,few,TRBJ2-7,CAWRHGYGYEQYF
TRBV12-3/TRBV12-4,-,TRBJ2-3,CASSLNLGNTQYF
TRBV9,-,TRBJ1-3,CASSRTWGEVGNTIYF
TRBV25-1,-,TRBJ2-3,CASSEGLAWTDTQYF
TRBV25-1,-,TRBJ2-1,CASRGASESYNEQFF
TRBV11-3,-,TRBJ2-1,CASSPTGTDNEQFF
TRBV5-1,-,TRBJ1-1,CASSLEHGGAEAFF
TRBV24-1,-,TRBJ2-3,CATGGSTDTQYF
TRBV28,-,TRBJ2-5,CASSLEGIETQYF
TRBV18,-,TRBJ2-2,CASSPGLPQLRTGELFF
TRBV28,many,TRBJ1-2,CASSLETGAYGYTF
TRBV18,-,TRBJ2-1,CASSPRQGSSYNEQFF
TRBV5-1,-,TRBJ2-7,CASSHEGYEQYF
TRBV10-3,-,TRBJ2-5,CAISGGETQYF
TRBV4-3,-,TRBJ1-1,CASSQDQGGGTEAFF
TRBV5-4,-,TRBJ1-1,CASSLGRFQAAAFF
TRBV4-1,-,TRBJ2-3,CASSQDGGSSTDTQYF
TRBV2,-,TRBJ1-2,CASSEVMVDYGYTF
TRBV11-3,-,TRBJ2-1,CASSPGNNEQFF
TRBV5-4,-,TRBJ2-1,CASSRTSGNNEQFF
TRBV7-9,-,TRBJ2-5,CASSLGRGSLQETQYF